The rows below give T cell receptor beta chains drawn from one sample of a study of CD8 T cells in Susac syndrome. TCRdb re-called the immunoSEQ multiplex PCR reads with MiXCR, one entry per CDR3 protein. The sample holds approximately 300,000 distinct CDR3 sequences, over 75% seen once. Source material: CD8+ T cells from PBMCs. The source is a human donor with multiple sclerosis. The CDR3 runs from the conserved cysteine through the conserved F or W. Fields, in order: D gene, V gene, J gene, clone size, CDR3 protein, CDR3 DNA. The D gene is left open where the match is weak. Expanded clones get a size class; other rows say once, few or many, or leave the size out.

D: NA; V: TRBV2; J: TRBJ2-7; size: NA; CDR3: CASGVQGVYEQYF; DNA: TGTGCCAGCGGGGTGCAGGGAGTCTACGAGCAGTACTTC
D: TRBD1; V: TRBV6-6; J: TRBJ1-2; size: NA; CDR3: CASSQTGGKLYGYTF; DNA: TGTGCCAGCAGTCAGACAGGGGGTAAACTCTATGGCTACACCTTC
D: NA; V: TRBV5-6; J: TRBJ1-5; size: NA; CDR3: CASSLFHRVGQPQHF; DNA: TGTGCCAGCAGCCTATTCCACAGGGTGGGGCAGCCCCAGCATTTT
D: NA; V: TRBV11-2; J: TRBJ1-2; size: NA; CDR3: CASSLAGKDGYTF; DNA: TGTGCCAGCAGCTTAGCAGGGAAGGATGGCTACACCTTC
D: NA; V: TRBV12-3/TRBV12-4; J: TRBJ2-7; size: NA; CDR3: CASSLRQDTSYEQYF; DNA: TGTGCCAGCAGTCTACGACAGGACACGTCCTACGAGCAGTACTTC
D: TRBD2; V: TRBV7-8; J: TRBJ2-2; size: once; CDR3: CASSLGLAGGSGGELFF; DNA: TGTGCCAGCAGCCTAGGTCTAGCGGGAGGATCGGGCGGGGAGCTGTTTTTT
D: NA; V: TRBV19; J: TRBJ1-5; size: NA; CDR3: CASMFGYSSEPQHF; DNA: TGTGCCAGTATGTTCGGGTATAGCTCGGAGCCCCAGCATTTT
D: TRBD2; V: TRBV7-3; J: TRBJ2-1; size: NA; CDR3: CASSMGLEPIFNEQFF; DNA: TGTGCCAGCAGCATGGGACTAGAGCCAATTTTTAATGAGCAGTTCTTC
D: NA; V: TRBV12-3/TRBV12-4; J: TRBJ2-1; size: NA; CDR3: CASSPQRDNEQFF; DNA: TGTGCCAGCAGTCCCCAAAGGGACAATGAGCAGTTCTTC
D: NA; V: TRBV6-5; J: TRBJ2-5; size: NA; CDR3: CASSYYAGRIQETQYF; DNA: TGTGCCAGCAGTTACTACGCCGGGCGGATCCAAGAGACCCAGTACTTC
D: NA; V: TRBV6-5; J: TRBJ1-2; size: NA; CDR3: CASSYSPLNYGYTF; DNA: TGTGCCAGCAGTTACTCGCCACTCAACTATGGCTACACCTTC
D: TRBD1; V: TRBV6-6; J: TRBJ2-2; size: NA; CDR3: CASSPGGRAGELFF; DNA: TGTGCCAGCAGCCCAGGGGGCAGGGCCGGGGAGCTGTTTTTT
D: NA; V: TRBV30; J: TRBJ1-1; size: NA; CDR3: CAWGPEAFF; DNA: TGTGCCTGGGGACCTGAAGCTTTCTTT
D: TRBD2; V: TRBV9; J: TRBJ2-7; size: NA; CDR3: CASSVLAGDFYEQYF; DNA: TGTGCCAGCAGCGTATTAGCGGGAGATTTCTACGAGCAGTACTTC
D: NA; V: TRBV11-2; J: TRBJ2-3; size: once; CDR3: CASSLGAGASTDTQYF; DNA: TGTGCCAGCAGCTTAGGGGCGGGGGCTAGCACAGATACGCAGTATTTT
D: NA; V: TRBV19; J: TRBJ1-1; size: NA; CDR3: CASSIGETEAFF; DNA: TGTGCCAGTAGCATCGGGGAGACTGAAGCTTTCTTT
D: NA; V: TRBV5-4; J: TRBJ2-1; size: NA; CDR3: CASSGVGGGEQFF; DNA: TGTGCCAGCAGTGGGGTTGGGGGCGGTGAGCAGTTCTTC
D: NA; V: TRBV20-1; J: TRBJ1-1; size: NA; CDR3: CSATEPGTNTEAFF; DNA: TGCAGTGCCACTGAACCAGGGACGAACACTGAAGCTTTCTTT
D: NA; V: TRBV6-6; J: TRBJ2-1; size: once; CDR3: CASTGTPTHLYNEQFF; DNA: TGTGCCAGCACCGGGACTCCCACACATCTCTACAATGAGCAGTTCTTC
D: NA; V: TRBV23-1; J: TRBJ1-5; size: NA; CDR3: CAPNGGRAPMGNQPQHF; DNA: TGCGCCCCCAACGGAGGGAGAGCTCCTATGGGCAATCAGCCCCAGCATTTT
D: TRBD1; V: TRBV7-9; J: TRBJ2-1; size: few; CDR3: CASSPRQGESYNEQFF; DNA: TGTGCCAGCAGCCCCCGACAGGGGGAGTCCTACAATGAGCAGTTCTTC
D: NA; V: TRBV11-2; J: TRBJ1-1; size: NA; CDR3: CASSRLHGGSTEAFF; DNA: TGTGCCAGCAGCAGACTCCACGGGGGGAGCACTGAAGCTTTCTTT
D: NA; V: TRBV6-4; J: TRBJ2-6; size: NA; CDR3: CASSARDTVSGANVLTF; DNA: TGTGCCAGCAGTGCACGGGACACCGTCTCTGGGGCCAACGTCCTGACTTTC
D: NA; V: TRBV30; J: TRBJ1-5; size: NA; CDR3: CAWSGGSPLGNQPQHF; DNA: TGTGCCTGGAGTGGTGGTAGCCCACTGGGCAATCAGCCCCAGCATTTT
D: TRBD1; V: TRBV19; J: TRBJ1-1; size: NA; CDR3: CASSPADRMNTEAFF; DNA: TGTGCCAGTAGTCCGGCGGACAGGATGAACACTGAAGCTTTCTTT
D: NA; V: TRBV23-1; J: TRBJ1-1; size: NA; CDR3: CASSQSSADRRGPNTEAFF; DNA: TGCGCCAGCAGTCAATCGTCTGCCGATCGAAGGGGTCCGAACACTGAAGCTTTCTTT
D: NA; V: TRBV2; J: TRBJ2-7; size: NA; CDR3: CASSPWAGDRSYEQYF; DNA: TGTGCCAGCAGTCCCTGGGCAGGGGACCGTTCCTACGAGCAGTACTTC
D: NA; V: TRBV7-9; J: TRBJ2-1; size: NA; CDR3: CASSFLTPEQFF; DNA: TGTGCCAGCAGCTTTTTAACTCCCGAGCAGTTCTTC
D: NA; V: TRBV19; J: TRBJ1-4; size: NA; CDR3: CASSITASTNEKLFF; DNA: TGTGCCAGTAGTATAACCGCGTCAACTAATGAAAAACTGTTTTTT
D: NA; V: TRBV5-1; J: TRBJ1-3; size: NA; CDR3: CASSLSDSSGNTIYF; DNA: TGCGCCAGCAGCTTGTCCGACAGCTCTGGAAACACCATATATTTT
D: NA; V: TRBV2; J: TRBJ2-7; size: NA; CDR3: CASSEARPGPTYEQYF; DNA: TGTGCCAGCAGTGAAGCGCGGCCAGGGCCGACCTACGAGCAGTACTTC
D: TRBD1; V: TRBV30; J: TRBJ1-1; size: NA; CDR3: CAWSLRGGRNTEAFF; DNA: TGTGCCTGGAGTCTCAGGGGGGGAAGAAACACTGAAGCTTTCTTT
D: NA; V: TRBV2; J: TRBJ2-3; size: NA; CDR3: CATLGLSLNNPDTQYF; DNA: TGTGCCACCCTGGGCCTATCCCTGAACAATCCAGATACGCAGTATTTT
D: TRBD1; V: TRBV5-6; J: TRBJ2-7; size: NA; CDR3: CASSHRDRTYEQYF; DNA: TGTGCCAGCAGCCATCGGGACAGAACCTACGAGCAGTACTTC
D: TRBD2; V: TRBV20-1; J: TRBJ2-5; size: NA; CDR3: CSGSLPTSGQETQYF; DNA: TGCAGTGGGAGCCTCCCGACTAGCGGACAAGAGACCCAGTACTTC
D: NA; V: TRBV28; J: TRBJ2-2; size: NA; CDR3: CASSLFNTNTGELFF; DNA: TGTGCCAGCAGTTTATTTAACACGAACACCGGGGAGCTGTTTTTT
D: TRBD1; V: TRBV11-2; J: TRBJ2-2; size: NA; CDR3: CASSLVGQGVTGELFF; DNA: TGTGCCAGCAGCTTAGTGGGACAGGGGGTCACCGGGGAGCTGTTTTTT
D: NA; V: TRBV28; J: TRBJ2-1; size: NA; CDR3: CASSLRRTIYNEQFF; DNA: TGTGCCAGCAGTTTACGACGGACTATCTACAATGAGCAGTTCTTC
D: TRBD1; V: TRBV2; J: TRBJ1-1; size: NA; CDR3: CASSEHRGTLMNTEAFF; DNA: TGTGCCAGCAGTGAACACAGGGGGACCCTAATGAACACTGAAGCTTTCTTT
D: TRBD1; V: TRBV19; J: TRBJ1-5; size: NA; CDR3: CASSWDRGLYQPQHF; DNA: TGTGCCAGTAGTTGGGACAGGGGACTTTATCAGCCCCAGCATTTT
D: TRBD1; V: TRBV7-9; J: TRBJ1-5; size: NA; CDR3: CASSSDREPYQPQHF; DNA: TGTGCCAGCAGCTCGGACAGGGAACCTTATCAGCCCCAGCATTTT
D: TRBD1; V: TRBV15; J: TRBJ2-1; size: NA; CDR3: CATSVGTGGIDEQFF; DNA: TGTGCCACCAGCGTAGGGACAGGGGGTATCGATGAGCAGTTCTTC
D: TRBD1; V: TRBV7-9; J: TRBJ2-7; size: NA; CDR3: CASSLPYPGQGLEQYF; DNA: TGTGCCAGCAGCTTACCTTACCCGGGACAGGGTTTGGAGCAGTACTTC
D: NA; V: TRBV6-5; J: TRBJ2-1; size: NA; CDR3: CASTRVSTYNEQFF; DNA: TGTGCCAGCACCCGGGTCTCAACTTACAATGAGCAGTTCTTC